This passage covers 18 T cell receptor beta chains from one sample sequenced in a study of blood T cell repertoires in COVID-19. The assay was immunoSEQ multiplex PCR, and TCRdb's table has in-frame clones only and misses some. The top ten hold over 1.5% of the sample, which has 100,000 to 150,000 clones, roughly 91% seen once. Sequenced input: peripheral blood. These receptors originate from a human donor in a cohort sampled during active COVID-19.

The chain links TRBV4-2 to TRBJ1-1; the D gene is possibly TRBD1 (6 bases). V lost 5 bases and J 1 base, leaving 11 bases between the germline ends. CDR1 is LGHNA and CDR2 is YNFKEQ in the germline V gene. There are 14 residues in the CDR3. CDR3 sequence reads: CASSGQGRNTEAFF. The CDR3 DNA reads TGTGCCAGCAGCGGGCAGGGGAGGAACACTGAAGCTTTCTTT.

This chain links TRBV14 with TRBJ2-3, with TRBD2 as a possible D gene (5 bases). The ends were cut back, 0 bases at V and 2 bases at J, with 9 bases in the middle. Germline V CDR1 and CDR2: SGHDN, FVKESK. The CDR3 consists of 15 residues. CDR3 DNA: TGTGCCAGCAGCCAAGAACACCTAGCCACAGATACGCAGTATTTT. This codes for CASSQEHLATDTQYF.

This chain uses TRBV5-8 with TRBJ2-7, with 7 bases lining up with TRBD1. The CDR3 sequence is 14 residues long. CDR1 and CDR2 (germline): SGHTS, YDEGEE. Trimming cost V 0 bases and J 2 bases; bases outside gene matches: 2. CDR3 in DNA: TGTGCCAGCAGCTTGGACAGGGGCACCTACGAGCAGTACTTC. It translates to CASSLDRGTYEQYF.

This sequence joins TRBV3-1 (or the pseudogene TRBV3-2) and TRBJ2-7; TRBD2 matches at 8 bases. This CDR3 spans 14 amino acids. The J segment lost 7 bases and the V segment lost 1 base, leaving 6 bases of the junction unmatched. Germline lookup yields CDR1 LGHDT and CDR2 YNNKEL (reference sequence). The CDR3 DNA sequence: TGTGCCAGCAGCCAAGCAGCGGGAGTAGGGGAGCAGTACTTC. Its protein is CASSQAAGVGEQYF.

This chain uses TRBV23-1 with TRBJ1-4; D gene unclear. TRBV23-1 is classed as an ORF, of uncertain function. The germline V and J ends were trimmed by 3 bases and 1 base, with 9 bases remaining between them. This CDR3 spans 15 amino acids. CDR3 coding DNA: TGCGCCAGCAGTCAGTGGGCAGAAACTAATGAAAAACTGTTTTTT. Translating gives CASSQWAETNEKLFF.

This clone was observed a handful of times. The chain combines TRBV13 with TRBJ2-3, with 9 bases aligning to TRBD2. The CDR3 sequence is 17 residues long. The V gene's germline CDR1 is PRHDT and CDR2 FYEKMQ (reference sequence). The junction had 6 bases not matched to a gene; V was cut back by 2 bases and J by 0 bases. The CDR3 sequence is CASSLWGSGRSTDTQYF. The CDR3 bases are TGTGCCAGCAGCTTATGGGGTAGCGGGAGAAGCACAGATACGCAGTATTTT.

The chain is built from TRBV7-9 and TRBJ2-1, with 7 bases identical to TRBD1. The J segment lost 0 bases and the V segment lost 6 bases, leaving 5 bases of the junction unmatched. Germline V gives CDR1 SEHNR, CDR2 FQNEAQ (reference sequence). This CDR3 is 15 amino acids long. The DNA of the CDR3 is TGTGCCAGCAGACCGACAGGGAGCTCCTACAATGAGCAGTTCTTC. Protein product: CASRPTGSSYNEQFF.

The sample holds a few counts of this clone. This chain joins TRBV20-1 and TRBJ2-1, with a possible D match to TRBD1 (5 bases). The CDR3 sequence is 11 residues long. In germline, CDR1 is DFQATT, CDR2 SNEGSKA (reference sequence). V was trimmed by 5 bases and J by 5 bases, leaving 7 bases between them. The CDR3 region is CSAQGDNEQFF. The CDR3 nucleotides read TGCAGTGCTCAAGGGGACAATGAGCAGTTCTTC.

V is TRBV2 and J is TRBJ1-3, with unresolved D. Trimming stripped 4 bases from V and 0 bases from J, with 4 bases between. In germline, CDR1 is SNHLY, CDR2 FYNNEI. There are 13 residues in the CDR3. CDR3 sequence reads: CASSGSSGNTIYF. The CDR3 DNA follows: TGTGCCAGCAGTGGCAGCTCTGGAAACACCATATATTTT.

The chain is built from TRBV3-1 (or the pseudogene TRBV3-2) and TRBJ2-7; 9 nucleotides line up with TRBD2. Germline V gene data show CDR1 as LGHDT and CDR2 as YNNKEL (reference sequence). This CDR3 spans 15 amino acids. V was clipped by 4 bases and J by 5 bases; unmatched bases: 9. The CDR3 reads CASSPLREGMHEQYF. The CDR3 DNA is TGTGCCAGCAGCCCCTTGCGGGAGGGTATGCACGAGCAGTACTTC.

This chain joins TRBV30 and TRBJ1-3, with 10 positions matching TRBD1. Germline-derived CDR1 and CDR2 are GTSNPN and SVGIG (reference sequence). The CDR3 contains 16 residues. The trim removed 4 bases at V and 0 bases at J, leaving 6 bases unmatched. CDR3 in amino acids: CAWMGQGTYSGNTIYF. For the CDR3, the DNA is TGTGCCTGGATGGGACAGGGGACCTACTCTGGAAACACCATATATTTT.

The J gene is TRBJ2-1, the V gene TRBV7-4, with D perhaps matching TRBD2 (6 bases). Trimming cost V 2 bases and J 1 base, with 15 bases left between them. This CDR3 is built from 17 residues. Germline values: CDR1 SGHVT, CDR2 SQSDAQ. The DNA for the CDR3 is TGTGCCAGCAGCTTACGGGGACGGCGGGGTTCCTACAATGAGCAGTTCTTC. This gives the protein CASSLRGRRGSYNEQFF.

This clone was observed many times. It is unclear where the CDR3 begins or ends on the DNA, so no DNA is shown, and the CDR3 is as TCRdb lists it. V is TRBV24-1 and J is TRBJ2-2; TRBD2 is taken as the D call from the table, unchecked against the DNA. CDR1 and CDR2 from the germline V gene are KGHDR and SFDVKD. The CDR3 adds up to 12 amino acids, both ends counted. CDR3 amino acids: CATSFGAGELFF.

This clone has only one observation. The chain carries TRBV2 and TRBJ2-3, with a possible D match to TRBD1 (6 bases). V lost 6 bases to trimming and J lost 10 bases, with 14 bases between them. The CDR3 spans 12 residues. CDR1 and CDR2 (germline): SNHLY, FYNNEI. The CDR3 nucleotides are TGTGCCAGCAGCCCAGGGGCTTTCTCGCAGTATTTT. It translates to CASSPGAFSQYF.

The V gene is TRBV19, the J gene TRBJ2-1; 7 bases align to TRBD2. The CDR3 is made up of 13 amino acids. CDR1 is LNHDA and CDR2 is SQIVND in the germline V gene (reference sequence). Trimming at V came to 3 bases and at J to 9 bases, leaving 5 bases not matched to a gene. CDR3 sequence: CASSMGGVGEQFF. DNA of the CDR3: TGTGCCAGTAGTATGGGAGGGGTTGGTGAGCAGTTCTTC.

This chain's CDR3 is CASSHRRGPQETQYF. DNA of the CDR3: TGTGCCAGCAGCCACCGAAGGGGCCCTCAAGAGACCCAGTACTTC. This rearrangement joins TRBV3-1 (or the pseudogene TRBV3-2) to TRBJ2-5; D may be TRBD1 (5 bases). Germline V lookup: CDR1 LGHDT, CDR2 YNNKEL (reference sequence). V lost 3 bases, J lost 2 bases, and 13 bases lay in between. This CDR3 has 15 amino acids.

The chain employs TRBV6-5 and TRBJ2-7, with D unclear. The CDR3 covers 11 residues. Germline CDR1 and CDR2: MNHEY and SVGAGI. V gave up 7 bases and J gave up 5 bases, with 9 bases separating them. Here the CDR3 reads CASTLNDEQYF. The DNA for the CDR3 is TGTGCCAGCACCCTTAATGACGAGCAGTACTTC.

DNA of the CDR3: TGTGCCAGCAGCTTAAATTCTGCGGGGGTCGGATCCTACGAGCAGTACTTC. It yields the protein CASSLNSAGVGSYEQYF. The chain is built from TRBV7-2 and TRBJ2-7; 7 nucleotides match TRBD2. The V and J ends lost 2 bases and 1 base, in that order; junction bases with no gene match: 11. The CDR3 totals 17 residues. Germline CDR1 is SGHTA and CDR2 is FQGNSA.